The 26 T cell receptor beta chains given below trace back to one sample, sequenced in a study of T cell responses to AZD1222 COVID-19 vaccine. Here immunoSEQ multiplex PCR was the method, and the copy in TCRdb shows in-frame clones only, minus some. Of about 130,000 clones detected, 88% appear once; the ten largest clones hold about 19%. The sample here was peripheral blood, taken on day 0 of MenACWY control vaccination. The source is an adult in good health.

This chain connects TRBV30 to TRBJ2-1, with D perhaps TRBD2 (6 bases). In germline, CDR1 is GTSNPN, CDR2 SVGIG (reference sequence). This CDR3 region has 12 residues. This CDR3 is CGPSTGDDEQFF. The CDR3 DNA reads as TGTGGCCCAAGCACGGGAGATGATGAGCAGTTCTTC.

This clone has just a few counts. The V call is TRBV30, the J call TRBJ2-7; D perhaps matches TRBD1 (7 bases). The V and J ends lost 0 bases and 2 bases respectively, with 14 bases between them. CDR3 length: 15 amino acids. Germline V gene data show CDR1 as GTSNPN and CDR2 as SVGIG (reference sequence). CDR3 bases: TGTGCCTGGAGTGTACTGGCAGGGGGGACCTACGAGCAGTACTTC. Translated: CAWSVLAGGTYEQYF.

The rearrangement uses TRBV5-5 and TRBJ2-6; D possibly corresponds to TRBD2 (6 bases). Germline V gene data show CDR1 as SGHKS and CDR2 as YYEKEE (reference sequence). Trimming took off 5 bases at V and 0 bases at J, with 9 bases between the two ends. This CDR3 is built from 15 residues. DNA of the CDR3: TGTGCCAGCAGTACGCGGGGCTCTGGGGCCAACGTCCTGACTTTC. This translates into CASSTRGSGANVLTF.

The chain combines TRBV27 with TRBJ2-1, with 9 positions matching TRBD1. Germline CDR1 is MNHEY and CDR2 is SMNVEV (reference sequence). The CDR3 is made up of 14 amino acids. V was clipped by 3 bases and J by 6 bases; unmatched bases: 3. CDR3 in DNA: TGTGCCAGCAGTTTTAGGGACAGGGTCAATGAGCAGTTCTTC. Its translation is CASSFRDRVNEQFF.

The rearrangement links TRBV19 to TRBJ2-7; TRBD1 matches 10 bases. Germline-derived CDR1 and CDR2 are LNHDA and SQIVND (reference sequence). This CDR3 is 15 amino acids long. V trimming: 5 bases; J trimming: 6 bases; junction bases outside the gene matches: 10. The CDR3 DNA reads TGTGCCAGTAGTGCAGACCGGGACAGGGGAACCGAGCAGTACTTC. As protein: CASSADRDRGTEQYF.

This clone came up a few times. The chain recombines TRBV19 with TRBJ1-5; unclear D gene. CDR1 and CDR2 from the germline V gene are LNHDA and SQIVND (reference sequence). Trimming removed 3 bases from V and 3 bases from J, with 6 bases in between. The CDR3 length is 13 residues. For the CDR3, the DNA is TGTGCCAGTAGTATCGGGGTCAATCAGCCCCAGCATTTT. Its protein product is CASSIGVNQPQHF.

The CDR3 protein is CASSLASGSPRETQYF. CDR3 bases: TGCGCCAGCAGCTTGGCTAGCGGGAGTCCTAGAGAGACCCAGTACTTC. This sequence joins TRBV5-1 and TRBJ2-5; 10 bases fit TRBD2. The V gene end was trimmed by 0 bases and the J gene end by 4 bases; junction bases not matched to a gene: 6. This CDR3 contains 16 residues. Germline CDR1 SGHRS, CDR2 YFSETQ.

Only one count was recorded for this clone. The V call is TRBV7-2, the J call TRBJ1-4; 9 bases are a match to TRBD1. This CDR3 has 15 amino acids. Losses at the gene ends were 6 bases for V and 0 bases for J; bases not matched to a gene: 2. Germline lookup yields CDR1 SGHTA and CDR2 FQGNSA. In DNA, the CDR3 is TGTGCCAGCAGTGGACAGGGGACAACTAATGAAAAACTGTTTTTT. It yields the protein CASSGQGTTNEKLFF.

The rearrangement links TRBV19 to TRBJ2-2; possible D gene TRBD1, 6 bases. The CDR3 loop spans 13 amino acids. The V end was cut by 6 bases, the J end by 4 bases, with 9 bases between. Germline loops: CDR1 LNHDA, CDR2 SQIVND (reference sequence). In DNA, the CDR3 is TGTGCCAGTAGGCCGACAGGCACCGGGGAGCTGTTTTTT. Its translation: CASRPTGTGELFF. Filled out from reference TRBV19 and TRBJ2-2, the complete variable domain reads DGGITQSPKYLFRKEGQNVTLSCEQNLNHDAMYWYRQDPGQGLRLIYYSQIVNDFQKGDIAEGYSVSREKKESFPLTVTSAQKNPTAFYLCASRPTGTGELFFGEGSRLTVL.

The CDR3 DNA reads TGTGCCGGGACCTCCGACAGGGCACCCTCCTACGAGCAGTACTTC. It is translated as CAGTSDRAPSYEQYF. The gene calls are TRBV30 and TRBJ2-7, with 7 bases aligning to TRBD1. Trimming cost V 8 bases and J 0 bases; bases outside gene matches: 13. Looked up from germline, CDR1 is GTSNPN and CDR2 is SVGIG (reference sequence). The CDR3 totals 15 residues.

The CDR3 sequence is CASRRDAVSGNTIYF. In nucleotides, the CDR3 is TGTGCCAGCAGAAGGGACGCAGTCTCTGGAAACACCATATATTTT. The chain combines TRBV2 with TRBJ1-3, with a possible D match to TRBD1 (5 bases). V lost 6 bases, J lost 0 bases, and 12 bases lay in between. Germline V CDR1 and CDR2: SNHLY, FYNNEI. The CDR3 is made up of 15 amino acids.

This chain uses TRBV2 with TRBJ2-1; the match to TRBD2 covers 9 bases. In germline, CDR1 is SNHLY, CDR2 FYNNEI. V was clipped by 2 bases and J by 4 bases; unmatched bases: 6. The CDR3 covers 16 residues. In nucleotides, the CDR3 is TGTGCCAGCAGTGAATCTAGCGGGATGCCTTACAATGAGCAGTTCTTC. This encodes CASSESSGMPYNEQFF.

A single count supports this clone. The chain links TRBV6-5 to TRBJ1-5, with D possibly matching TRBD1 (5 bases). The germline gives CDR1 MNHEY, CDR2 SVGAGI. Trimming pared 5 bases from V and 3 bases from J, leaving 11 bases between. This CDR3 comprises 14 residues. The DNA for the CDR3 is TGTGCCAGCAGTCCGCAGGGCAACAATCAGCCCCAGCATTTT. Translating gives CASSPQGNNQPQHF.

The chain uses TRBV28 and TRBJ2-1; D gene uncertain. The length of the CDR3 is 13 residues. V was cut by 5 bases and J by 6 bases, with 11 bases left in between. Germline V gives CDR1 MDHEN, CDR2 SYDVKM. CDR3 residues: CASSIVTPNEQFF. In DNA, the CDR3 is TGTGCCAGCAGTATCGTGACCCCCAATGAGCAGTTCTTC.

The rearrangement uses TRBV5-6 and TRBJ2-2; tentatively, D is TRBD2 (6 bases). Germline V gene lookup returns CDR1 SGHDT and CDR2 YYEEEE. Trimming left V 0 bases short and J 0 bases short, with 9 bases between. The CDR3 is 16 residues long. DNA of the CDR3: TGTGCCAGCAGCTTGGCGCGGGAAGCGAACACCGGGGAGCTGTTTTTT. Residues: CASSLAREANTGELFF.

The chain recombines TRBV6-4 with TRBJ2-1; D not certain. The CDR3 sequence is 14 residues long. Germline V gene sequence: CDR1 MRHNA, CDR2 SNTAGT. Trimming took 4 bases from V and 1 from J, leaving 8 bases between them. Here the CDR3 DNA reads TGTGCCAGCAGTGTAGGGTTATCCTACAATGAGCAGTTCTTC. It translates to CASSVGLSYNEQFF.

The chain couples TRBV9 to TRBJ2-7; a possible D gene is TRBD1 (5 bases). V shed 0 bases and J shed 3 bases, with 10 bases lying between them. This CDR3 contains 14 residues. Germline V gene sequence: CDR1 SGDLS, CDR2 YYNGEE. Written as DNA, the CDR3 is TGTGCCAGCAGCGTAGATGGGGCTGGCTACGAGCAGTACTTC. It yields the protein CASSVDGAGYEQYF.

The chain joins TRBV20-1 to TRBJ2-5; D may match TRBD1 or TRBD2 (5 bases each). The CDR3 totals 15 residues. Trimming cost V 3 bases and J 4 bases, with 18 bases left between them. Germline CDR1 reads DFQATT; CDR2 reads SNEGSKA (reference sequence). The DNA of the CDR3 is TGCAGTGCTAGTTTTGTAGTCGGGGCCGGAGAGACCCAGTACTTC. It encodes CSASFVVGAGETQYF.

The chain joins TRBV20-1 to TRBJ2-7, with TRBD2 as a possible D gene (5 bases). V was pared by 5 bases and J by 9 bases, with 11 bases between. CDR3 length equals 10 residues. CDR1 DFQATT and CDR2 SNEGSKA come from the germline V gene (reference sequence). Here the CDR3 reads CSALEGRQYF. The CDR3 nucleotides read TGCAGTGCTCTCGAGGGTAGGCAGTACTTC.

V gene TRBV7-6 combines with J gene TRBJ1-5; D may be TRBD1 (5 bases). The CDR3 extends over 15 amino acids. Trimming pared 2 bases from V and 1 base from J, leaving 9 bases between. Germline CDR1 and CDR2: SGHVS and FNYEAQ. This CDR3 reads CASSLRDGSNQPQHF. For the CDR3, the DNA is TGTGCCAGCAGCTTACGGGACGGGAGCAATCAGCCCCAGCATTTT.

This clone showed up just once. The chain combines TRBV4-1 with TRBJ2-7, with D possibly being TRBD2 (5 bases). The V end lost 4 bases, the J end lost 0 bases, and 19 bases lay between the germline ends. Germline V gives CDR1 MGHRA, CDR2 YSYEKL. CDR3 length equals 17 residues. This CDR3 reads CASSPGRVASSSYEQYF. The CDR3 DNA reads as TGCGCCAGCAGCCCCGGGCGGGTGGCGTCAAGCTCCTACGAGCAGTACTTC.

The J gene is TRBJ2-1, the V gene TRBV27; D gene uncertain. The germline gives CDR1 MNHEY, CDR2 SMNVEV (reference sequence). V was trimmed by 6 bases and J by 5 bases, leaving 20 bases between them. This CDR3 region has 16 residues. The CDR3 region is CASSSHGPPGNNEQFF. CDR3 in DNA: TGTGCCAGCAGCTCCCATGGACCTCCTGGGAACAATGAGCAGTTCTTC.

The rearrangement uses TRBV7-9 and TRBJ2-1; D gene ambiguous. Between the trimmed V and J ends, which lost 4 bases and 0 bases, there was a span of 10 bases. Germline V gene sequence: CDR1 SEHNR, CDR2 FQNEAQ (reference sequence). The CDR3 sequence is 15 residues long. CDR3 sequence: CASSSRHFSYNEQFF. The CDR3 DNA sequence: TGTGCCAGCAGCTCGAGGCATTTCTCCTACAATGAGCAGTTCTTC.

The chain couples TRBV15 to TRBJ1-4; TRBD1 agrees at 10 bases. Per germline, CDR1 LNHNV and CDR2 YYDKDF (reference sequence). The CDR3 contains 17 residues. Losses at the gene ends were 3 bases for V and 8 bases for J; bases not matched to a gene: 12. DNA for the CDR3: TGTGCCACCAGCAGTGAACGACCGGGACAGGGGTTCGAAAAACTGTTTTTT. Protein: CATSSERPGQGFEKLFF. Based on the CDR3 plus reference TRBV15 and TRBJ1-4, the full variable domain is DAMVIQNPRYQVTQFGKPVTLSCSQTLNHNVMYWYQQKSSQAPKLLFHYYDKDFNNEADTPDNFQSRRPNTSFCFLDIRSPGLGDTAMYLCATSSERPGQGFEKLFFGSGTQLSVL.

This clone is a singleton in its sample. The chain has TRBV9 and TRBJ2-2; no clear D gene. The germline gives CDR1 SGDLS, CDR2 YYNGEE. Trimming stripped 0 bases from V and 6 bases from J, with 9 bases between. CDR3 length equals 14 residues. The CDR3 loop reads CASSVVSTAGELFF. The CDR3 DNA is TGTGCCAGCAGCGTAGTATCGACCGCCGGGGAGCTGTTTTTT.

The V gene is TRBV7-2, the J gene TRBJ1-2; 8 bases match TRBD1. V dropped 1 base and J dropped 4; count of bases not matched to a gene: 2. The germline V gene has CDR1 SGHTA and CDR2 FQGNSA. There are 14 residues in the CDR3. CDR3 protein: CASSLGTGTYGYTF. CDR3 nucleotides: TGTGCCAGCAGCTTAGGGACAGGGACCTATGGCTACACCTTC.